These 32 T cell receptor beta chains were sequenced from one sample in a study of T cells after posttransplantation cyclophosphamide. Assay: immunoSEQ multiplex PCR; the TCRdb copy retains only in-frame clones and omits some. The sample lists roughly 3,800 clones; roughly 81% were seen once. Cyclophosphamide on days +3 and +4 followed busulfan-fludarabine conditioning and a marrow graft. The starting material was PBMCs, obtained after an allogeneic stem cell transplant with post-transplant cyclophosphamide. The receptor set was obtained from a female patient aged 50-59 years who received an allogeneic stem cell transplant from a related donor, was CMV-positive, and had no GVHD. Some of these T cells may belong to the graft donor.

The chain links TRBV18 to TRBJ2-3; 8 bases are a match to TRBD2. The V segment lost 5 bases and the J segment 6 bases; nucleotides outside the gene matches: 7. The CDR3 consists of 14 residues. Germline assignment: CDR1 KGHSH and CDR2 LQKENI. The CDR3: CASSDPGGPDTQYF. CDR3 coding DNA: TGTGCCAGCTCAGACCCGGGGGGGCCGGATACGCAGTATTTT.

This clone was observed a few times. As DNA, the CDR3 is TGTGCCACCCAAGAATCAGAGACTTCCTACGAGCAGTACTTC. This translates into CATQESETSYEQYF. V usage is TRBV7-6 and J usage is TRBJ2-7; no definite D call. Germline V CDR1 and CDR2: SGHVS, FNYEAQ. The CDR3 covers 14 residues. The V end was cut by 10 bases, the J end by 1 base, with 17 bases between.

CDR3: CASSFGTAYEQYF. The DNA for the CDR3 is TGTGCCAGCTCATTCGGGACAGCCTACGAGCAGTACTTC. This sequence joins TRBV18 and TRBJ2-7, with 7 nucleotides matching TRBD1. The junction had 3 bases not matched to a gene; V was cut back by 5 bases and J by 2 bases. CDR3 length equals 13 residues. Germline-derived CDR1 and CDR2 are KGHSH and LQKENI.

The chain uses TRBV27 and TRBJ1-5, with D maybe TRBD1 (5 bases). Trimming removed 4 bases at V and 7 bases at J, with 23 bases between. The CDR3 runs to 17 residues. The germline CDR1 and CDR2 sequences are MNHEY and SMNVEV (reference sequence). Here the CDR3 DNA reads TGTGCCAGCAGTTCCACAGGCTTTGGGGACGGAGGGCAGCCCCAGCATTTT. It codes for CASSSTGFGDGGQPQHF.

The V and J genes are TRBV19 and TRBJ2-1; D is possibly TRBD2 (5 bases). The CDR3 consists of 13 residues. The germline V and J ends were trimmed by 3 bases and 4 bases, with 7 bases remaining between them. Germline values: CDR1 LNHDA, CDR2 SQIVND (reference sequence). The CDR3, as DNA: TGTGCCAGTAGTATGGGGAGTTACAATGAGCAGTTCTTC. Translating it yields CASSMGSYNEQFF.

V and J are TRBV14 and TRBJ2-5, with D possibly being TRBD2 (6 bases). Trimming took off 0 bases at V and 11 bases at J, with 16 bases between the two ends. This CDR3 is 14 amino acids long. Germline loops: CDR1 SGHDN, CDR2 FVKESK. The CDR3 region is CASSQDIRSGEQYF. DNA of the CDR3: TGTGCCAGCAGCCAAGATATTCGATCGGGGGAGCAGTACTTC.

In its sample, this clone was seen a few times. The rearrangement joins TRBV5-6 to TRBJ1-2; TRBD1 might be the D (5 bases). The CDR3 consists of 14 residues. The V gene lost 7 bases and the J gene lost 7 bases, with 20 bases spanning the gap. Germline V gene lookup returns CDR1 SGHDT and CDR2 YYEEEE. In nucleotides, the CDR3 is TGTGCCAGCGGGGGGGGAATTGCGAGCGGTGGCTACACCTTC. It is translated as CASGGGIASGGYTF.

This clone came up a few times. The CDR3 DNA sequence: TGCGCCAGCAGTACTCGGACAGGGGGCTTTGGAAACACCATATATTTT. As protein: CASSTRTGGFGNTIYF. The chain is built from TRBV10-2 and TRBJ1-3; 11 nucleotides align to TRBD1. Trimming took 5 bases from V and 3 from J; bases not matched to a gene: 6. Germline loops: CDR1 WSHSY, CDR2 SAAADI. The CDR3 is 16 amino acids.

CDR3 amino acids: CASSNGQGLSGNTIYF. The CDR3 bases are TGTGCCAGCAGCAACGGACAGGGTCTCTCTGGAAACACCATATATTTT. The V gene is TRBV7-9, the J gene TRBJ1-3; 8 bases are a match to TRBD1. The V segment lost 5 bases and the J segment 0 bases; nucleotides outside the gene matches: 6. CDR1 and CDR2 (germline): SEHNR, FQNEAQ (reference sequence). CDR3 length: 16 amino acids. Filled out from reference TRBV7-9 and TRBJ1-3, the complete variable domain reads DTGVSQNPRHKITKRGQNVTFRCDPISEHNRLYWYRQTLGQGPEFLTYFQNEAQLEKSRLLSDRFSAERPKGSFSTLEIQRTEQGDSAMYLCASSNGQGLSGNTIYFGEGSWLTVV.

The count of this clone is one. The chain links TRBV19 to TRBJ1-2; 7 bases are shared with TRBD1. After removal of 7 bases from V and 10 bases from J, the junction contained 6 bases not matched to a gene. Germline CDR1 reads LNHDA; CDR2 reads SQIVND (reference sequence). This CDR3 is built from 11 residues. The CDR3 DNA reads as TGTGCCAGTAATCGAGACAGGGTCTACACCTTC. This encodes CASNRDRVYTF.

This clone was seen just once. The genes are TRBV5-1 and TRBJ2-3; TRBD1 might be the D (5 bases). This CDR3 spans 13 amino acids. Trimming pared 6 bases from V and 1 base from J, leaving 9 bases between. CDR1 SGHRS and CDR2 YFSETQ come from the germline V gene. CDR3 loop: CASNPQGTDTQYF. The CDR3 coding sequence is TGCGCCAGCAACCCACAGGGCACAGATACGCAGTATTTT.

This clone was seen only a few times. CDR3 sequence reads: CASSLTSGTTGELFF. The CDR3 nucleotides read TGTGCCAGCAGTTTGACTAGCGGGACCACCGGGGAGCTGTTTTTT. J is TRBJ2-2 and V is TRBV6-5; 11 nucleotides match TRBD2. The CDR3 contains 15 residues. CDR1 is MNHEY, CDR2 SVGAGI, per germline. V lost 4 bases, J lost 4 bases, and 2 bases stayed unmatched.

V and J are TRBV6-6 and TRBJ1-1, with D possibly being TRBD1 (5 bases). The V end lost 8 bases, the J end lost 1 base, and 11 bases lay between the germline ends. The CDR3 contains 13 residues. Germline V gives CDR1 MNHNY, CDR2 SVGAGI (reference sequence). CDR3 DNA sequence: TGTGCCAGCTCAAATACAGGGAACACTGAAGCTTTCTTT. Translated, it gives CASSNTGNTEAFF.

The rearrangement uses TRBV7-9 and TRBJ2-3, with 10 bases that match TRBD2. The CDR3 has 17 amino acids. Trimming cost V 2 bases and J 4 bases; bases outside gene matches: 9. In germline, CDR1 is SEHNR, CDR2 FQNEAQ (reference sequence). For the CDR3, the DNA is TGTGCCAGCAGCTTACGGGCTAGCGGGGGATTGGCAGATACGCAGTATTTT. Protein sequence: CASSLRASGGLADTQYF.

The chain has TRBV2 and TRBJ2-2, with a weak D call TRBD2 (7 bases). The CDR3 covers 14 residues. From germline, CDR1 is SNHLY and CDR2 FYNNEI. V lost 4 bases and J lost 2, with 8 bases in between. CDR3 loop: CASSAGGNTGELFF. The DNA of the CDR3 is TGTGCCAGCAGTGCGGGGGGCAACACCGGGGAGCTGTTTTTT.

This chain uses TRBV10-1 with TRBJ2-5; D is perhaps TRBD2 (6 bases). Trimming stripped 2 bases from V and 3 bases from J, with 10 bases between. Germline V gene sequence: CDR1 WNHNN, CDR2 SYGVQD (reference sequence). This CDR3 contains 14 residues. The CDR3 is CASSEGGVEETQYF. The CDR3, as DNA: TGCGCCAGCAGTGAGGGAGGGGTAGAAGAGACCCAGTACTTC.

This rearrangement joins TRBV5-6 to TRBJ2-7, with 8 bases lining up with TRBD1. Trimming removed 0 bases from V and 2 bases from J; junction bases left unmatched: 4. The CDR3 is made up of 15 amino acids. The germline V gene has CDR1 SGHDT and CDR2 YYEEEE. For the CDR3, the DNA is TGTGCCAGCAGCTTGGCCGTGACAGGGGCCTACGAGCAGTACTTC. Its translation: CASSLAVTGAYEQYF.

The CDR3 loop is CASSTGLAGTSGANVLTF. In nucleotides, the CDR3 is TGCGCCAGCAGCACGGGACTAGCGGGGACCTCTGGGGCCAACGTCCTGACTTTC. The rearrangement links TRBV5-1 to TRBJ2-6, with 13 bases matching TRBD2. Germline V gene sequence: CDR1 SGHRS, CDR2 YFSETQ. The CDR3 is 18 amino acids. The V and J ends lost 4 bases and 0 bases, in that order; junction bases with no gene match: 4.

The CDR3 loop is CASNRQGAAGEAFF. CDR3 coding DNA: TGTGCCAGCAATCGACAGGGTGCGGCAGGGGAGGCTTTCTTT. This chain joins TRBV6-1 and TRBJ1-1, with TRBD1 matching 7 bases. Germline CDR1 is MNHNS and CDR2 is SASEGT. The trim removed 7 bases at V and 11 bases at J, leaving 16 bases unmatched. The CDR3 is made up of 14 amino acids.

V usage is TRBV12-5 and J usage is TRBJ2-5; TRBD2 agrees at 8 bases. Germline CDR1 is LGHNT and CDR2 is FRNRAP. V was clipped by 6 bases and J by 5 bases; unmatched bases: 8. This CDR3 has 14 amino acids. The CDR3 loop reads CASGPTSGWETQYF. DNA for the CDR3: TGTGCTAGTGGACCCACTAGCGGATGGGAGACCCAGTACTTC.

The rearrangement uses TRBV5-1 and TRBJ1-4; 10 positions match TRBD1. With 4 bases clipped from V and 4 bases from J, the junction kept 7 bases outside the gene matches. The CDR3 contains 16 residues. Germline CDR1 and CDR2: SGHRS and YFSETQ. CDR3 amino acids: CASSRSGTGDNEKLFF. As DNA, the CDR3 is TGCGCCAGCAGCCGCTCCGGGACAGGGGATAATGAAAAACTGTTTTTT.

This chain connects TRBV7-9 to TRBJ2-1; 12 bases line up with TRBD2. The germline V gene encodes CDR1 SEHNR and CDR2 FQNEAQ (reference sequence). V gave up 5 bases and J gave up 0 bases; unmatched junction bases: 8. The CDR3 has 18 amino acids. CDR3 protein: CASSPTSGSPSSYNEQFF. For the CDR3, the DNA is TGTGCCAGCAGCCCGACTAGCGGGAGCCCGAGCTCCTACAATGAGCAGTTCTTC. Full variable domain (rest looked up from reference TRBV7-9 and TRBJ2-1): DTGVSQNPRHKITKRGQNVTFRCDPISEHNRLYWYRQTLGQGPEFLTYFQNEAQLEKSRLLSDRFSAERPKGSFSTLEIQRTEQGDSAMYLCASSPTSGSPSSYNEQFFGPGTRLTVL.

The chain links TRBV5-4 to TRBJ2-1, with D perhaps TRBD2 (6 bases). Germline loops: CDR1 SGHNT, CDR2 YYREEE (reference sequence). This CDR3 contains 16 residues. V lost 2 bases and J 7 bases, leaving 19 bases between the germline ends. CDR3 DNA: TGTGCCAGCAGCTTCGGAAGGGACTCGGTCGGGAATGAGCAGTTCTTC. Its protein product is CASSFGRDSVGNEQFF. Complete variable domain (other parts from reference TRBV5-4 and TRBJ2-1): ETGVTQSPTHLIKTRGQQVTLRCSSQSGHNTVSWYQQALGQGPQFIFQYYREEENGRGNFPPRFSGLQFPNYSSELNVNALELDDSALYLCASSFGRDSVGNEQFFGPGTRLTVL.

This sequence joins TRBV6-1 and TRBJ1-3; the D is unclear. The CDR3 sequence is 14 residues long. Between the trimmed V and J ends, which lost 2 bases and 2 bases, there was a span of 7 bases. The germline CDR1 and CDR2 sequences are MNHNS and SASEGT. CDR3 DNA: TGTGCCAGCAGTGAACTGGCAACTGGAAACACCATATATTTT. Its translation is CASSELATGNTIYF.

This clone ranks as medium-sized. Here the CDR3 DNA reads TGTGCCAGCAGCCCGGGACTTATTAATTCACCCCTCCACTTT. Amino acid sequence: CASSPGLINSPLHF. J is TRBJ1-6 and V is TRBV14; D perhaps matches TRBD1 (5 bases). There are 14 residues in the CDR3. The V end lost 4 bases, the J end lost 6 bases, and 10 bases lay between the germline ends. In germline, CDR1 is SGHDN, CDR2 FVKESK.

The J gene is TRBJ1-1, the V gene TRBV11-2; possible D gene TRBD1, 5 bases. Trimming stripped 5 bases from V and 3 bases from J, with 16 bases between. This CDR3 comprises 15 residues. From germline, CDR1 is SGHAT and CDR2 FQNNGV. The CDR3 region is CASSPLELGDTEAFF. As DNA, the CDR3 is TGTGCCAGCAGCCCCCTGGAGTTAGGGGACACTGAAGCTTTCTTT.

The rearrangement links TRBV10-3 to TRBJ1-2; D possibly corresponds to TRBD1 (6 bases). Germline-derived CDR1 and CDR2 are ENHRY and SYGVKD. This CDR3 has 15 amino acids. V lost 7 bases to trimming and J lost 2 bases, with 17 bases between them. The CDR3 here is CAITLNRDTNYGYTF. As DNA, the CDR3 is TGTGCCATCACCCTGAACCGGGACACGAACTATGGCTACACCTTC.

The chain combines TRBV2 with TRBJ1-5; maybe TRBD1 (6 bases). The germline V gene encodes CDR1 SNHLY and CDR2 FYNNEI. The length of the CDR3 is 14 residues. V was clipped by 2 bases and J by 7 bases, with 12 bases between them. CDR3 in amino acids: CASSEQGKRQPQHF. The CDR3 bases are TGTGCCAGCAGTGAACAGGGGAAGCGCCAGCCCCAGCATTTT.

This clone is a singleton in its sample. V gene TRBV7-3 combines with J gene TRBJ1-1, with 10 bases lining up with TRBD1. Germline V gives CDR1 SGHTA, CDR2 FQGTGA. This CDR3 has 15 amino acids. Trimming at V came to 5 bases and at J to 3 bases, leaving 6 bases not matched to a gene. The CDR3 is CASSGGQGGDTEAFF. CDR3 sequence (DNA): TGTGCCAGCAGCGGCGGACAGGGGGGGGACACTGAAGCTTTCTTT.

This chain connects TRBV27 to TRBJ1-2, with a weak D call TRBD1 (6 bases). Germline CDR1 is MNHEY and CDR2 is SMNVEV (reference sequence). This CDR3 is 14 amino acids long. Trimming removed 6 bases from V and 6 bases from J, with 17 bases in between. The CDR3 is CASSHGGGRHGYTF. CDR3 in DNA: TGTGCCAGCAGCCATGGGGGGGGGCGTCATGGCTACACCTTC.

This rearrangement joins TRBV28 to TRBJ1-5, with D unclear. The CDR3 is made up of 13 amino acids. Trimming left V 3 bases short and J 7 bases short, with 10 bases between. Germline values: CDR1 MDHEN, CDR2 SYDVKM. The CDR3 loop reads CASSFNGGQPQHF. The CDR3 region has the DNA TGTGCCAGCAGTTTTAATGGTGGCCAGCCCCAGCATTTT. The whole variable domain, filled in from reference TRBV28 and TRBJ1-5, reads DVKVTQSSRYLVKRTGEKVFLECVQDMDHENMFWYRQDPGLGLRLIYFSYDVKMKEKGDIPEGYSVSREKKERFSLILESASTNQTSMYLCASSFNGGQPQHFGDGTRLSIL.

The V gene is TRBV6-1, the J gene TRBJ2-6; TRBD1 matches at 7 bases. CDR1 is MNHNS and CDR2 is SASEGT in the germline V gene. The length of the CDR3 is 16 residues. J was trimmed by 2 bases and V by 4 bases; bases with no gene match: 5. The CDR3 nucleotides are TGTGCCAGCAGTGGGGGACAGAGAACTGGGGCCAACGTCCTGACTTTC. It codes for CASSGGQRTGANVLTF.